The following is a T cell receptor (beta chain) sequence with its context. What antigen it recognizes has not been identified. It has no much larger one-base neighbor in the sample; base qualities were not kept. V loses 1 base at its end and J loses 4 bases; junction bases beyond the gene matches: 6. From the cysteine through the phenylalanine, the CDR3 covers 16 amino acids. This entry keeps only the CDR3 DNA: 48 bases, framed from base 1. The CDR1 and CDR2 encoded by the germline V gene are SGHRS and YFSETQ. The data were taken from a study of blood T cell repertoires in COVID-19 (TCRdb year 2020). About the full investigation: Collaborator samples came from the United States, Italy and Spain and covered acute and convalescent phases of COVID-19. The material from the prospective study consisted of cDNA or gDNA derived from T cells, B-cell-depleted T cells, or PBMCs. The repertoires were made available in a free public database intended to serve as a resource for research on the immune response to SARS-CoV-2. Sample metadata almost always included a de-identified subject ID, COVID-19 status, age in years and sex. Where HLA class I and class II types were available, the types were taken from metadata supplied by the sample provider, not from assay-based typing. The dataset comprised deeply sampled blood TCRbeta repertoires from subjects exposed to, actively infected with, or recovered from COVID-19. Samples were obtained from the ongoing ImmuneRACE study (first 160 participants) and from some 1,200 subjects provided by 6 global collaborators. The paper's findings and limits, for the study overall: The amount of clinical and demographic metadata varied by source and participant and was provided uncurated.

TCRbeta CDR3 regions were amplified from genomic DNA using the immunoSEQ Assay, a bias-controlled multiplex PCR. On the authors' methods: The number of nucleated cells in each sample was estimated from the amplification of reference gene primers within the assay. Sequence reads were collapsed and filtered to measure the absolute abundance of every unique TCRbeta CDR3 rearrangement. For each sample, productive Simpson clonality was calculated as the square root of Simpson's diversity index across productive rearrangements. In TCRdb, the immuneACCESS table is reduced to in-frame sequences with V and J assigned. These tables do not hold every clone; where another copy was compared, an unresolved V gene accounts for under half, and the others remain unexplained. D and trimming come from the DNA, and the V and J calls and clone size come from that table. This sample holds 55,000 to 65,000 clones; 80% to 85% were observed only once. The ten largest clones take up 10% of the sample.

At one collaborating source in Seattle, patients were enrolled during active infection and were followed longitudinally through the course of disease. The collaborating institutions used their own protocols to collect whole blood in K2EDTA tubes. For TCRbeta analysis, collaborator samples were shipped as frozen whole blood, as isolated PBMCs, or as DNA extracted from either sample type. The receptor chain draws on TRBV5-1 and TRBJ2-1; 9 bases in the junction line up with TRBD2. This TCR was recovered from a man in his thirties or forties with COVID-19, enrolled during active disease. Sequences were obtained from peripheral blood. The DNA reads TGCGCCAGCAGCTTGTCGTCTAGCGGGGCATACAATGAGCAGTTCTTC. The resulting protein is CASSLSSSGAYNEQFF. The CDR3, completed at both ends by the reference TRBV5-1 and TRBJ2-1 genes, gives the full variable domain KAGVTQTPRYLIKTRGQQVTLSCSPISGHRSVSWYQQTPGQGLQFLFEYFSETQRNKGNFPGRFSGRQFSNSRSEMNVSTLELGDSALYLCASSLSSSGAYNEQFFGPGTRLTVL.